This T cell receptor (beta chain) was observed in a study of blood T cell repertoires in COVID-19. Study overall: PBMCs, B-cell-depleted T cells, or T cells were the source of the cDNA or gDNA that made up the material.

On this clone: Germline and junction disagree at one end, which may indicate a read error.

This table comes from immunoSEQ multiplex PCR, and its TCRdb copy is limited to in-frame clones, with some not included. The sample includes tens of thousands of clones, about four fifths of them seen just once. The CDR3 runs 18 residues. CDR1 and CDR2 from the germline V gene are SSHAT and FNYEAQ (reference sequence). Material for sequencing was peripheral blood. V gene TRBV7-7 combines with J gene TRBJ2-2, with 14 bases identical to TRBD2. This receptor was taken from a woman aged 60-75 years with acute or convalescent COVID-19. DNA for the CDR3: TGTGCTAGCAGCTCACTGACTAGCGGGGGGGCGCGCACCGGGGAGCTGTTTTTT. Encoded protein: CASSSLTSGGARTGELFF.